The T cell receptor beta chain under discussion was sequenced for a study of control samples from healthy donors and cancer patients. Generated by immunoSEQ multiplex PCR, the TCRdb table keeps only in-frame clones and is missing some. The table records fewer than 200,000 clones, 90% to 95% of them present only once. This CDR3 region has 17 residues. Trimming cost V 4 bases and J 0 bases, with 19 bases left between them. Looked up from germline, CDR1 is SGHNT and CDR2 is YYREEE (reference sequence). The origin of this receptor is a woman in her sixties in good health. The sequencing input was blood. V is TRBV5-4 and J is TRBJ1-1; perhaps TRBD1 as D (5 bases). The CDR3 loop reads CASSPDRGVYLNTEAFF. CDR3 nucleotide sequence: TGTGCCAGCAGCCCGGATCGGGGGGTGTATTTGAACACTGAAGCTTTCTTT.